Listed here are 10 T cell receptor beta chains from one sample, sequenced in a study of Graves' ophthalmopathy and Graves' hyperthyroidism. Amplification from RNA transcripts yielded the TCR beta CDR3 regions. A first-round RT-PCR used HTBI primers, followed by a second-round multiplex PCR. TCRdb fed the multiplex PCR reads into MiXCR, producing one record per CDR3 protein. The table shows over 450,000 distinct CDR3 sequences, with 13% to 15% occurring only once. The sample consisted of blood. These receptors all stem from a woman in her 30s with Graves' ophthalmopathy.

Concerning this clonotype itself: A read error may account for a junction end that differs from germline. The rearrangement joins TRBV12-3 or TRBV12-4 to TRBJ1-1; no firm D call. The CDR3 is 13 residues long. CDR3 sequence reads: CACSLRRNTEAFF. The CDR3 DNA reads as TGTGCCTGCAGTTTACGAAGGAACACTGAAGCTTTCTTT.

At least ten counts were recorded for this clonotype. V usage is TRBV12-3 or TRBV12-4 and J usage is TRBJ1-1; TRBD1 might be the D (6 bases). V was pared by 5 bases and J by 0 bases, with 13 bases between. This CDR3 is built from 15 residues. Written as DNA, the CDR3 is TGTGCCAGCAGTGGTCTTGGACAGTTGAACACTGAAGCTTTCTTT. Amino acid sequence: CASSGLGQLNTEAFF.

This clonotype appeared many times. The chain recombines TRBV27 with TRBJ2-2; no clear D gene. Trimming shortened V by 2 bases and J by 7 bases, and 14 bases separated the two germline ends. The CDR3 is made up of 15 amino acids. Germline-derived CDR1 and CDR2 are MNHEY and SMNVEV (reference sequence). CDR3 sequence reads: CASSLGPNLNGELFF. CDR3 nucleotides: TGTGCCAGCAGTTTAGGACCTAATTTGAACGGGGAGCTGTTTTTT.

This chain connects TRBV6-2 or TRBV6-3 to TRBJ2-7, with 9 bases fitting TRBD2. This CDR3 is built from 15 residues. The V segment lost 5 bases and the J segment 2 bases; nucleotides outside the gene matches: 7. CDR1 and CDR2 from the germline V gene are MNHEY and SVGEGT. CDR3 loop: CASSAKGLATYEQYF. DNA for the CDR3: TGTGCCAGCAGTGCTAAGGGACTAGCAACCTACGAGCAGTACTTC.

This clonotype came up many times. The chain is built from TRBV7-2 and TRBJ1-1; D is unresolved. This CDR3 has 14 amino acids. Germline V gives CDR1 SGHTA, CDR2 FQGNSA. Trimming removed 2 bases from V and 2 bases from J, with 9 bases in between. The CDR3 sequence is CASSLLQYNTEAFF. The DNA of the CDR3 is TGTGCCAGCAGCTTACTACAGTATAACACTGAAGCTTTCTTT.

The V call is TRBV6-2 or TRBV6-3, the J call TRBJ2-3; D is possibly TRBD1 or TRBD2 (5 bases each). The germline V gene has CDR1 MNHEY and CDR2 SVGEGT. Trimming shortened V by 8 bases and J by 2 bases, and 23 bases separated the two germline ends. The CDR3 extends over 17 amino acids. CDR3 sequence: CASLRDAGWGNTDTQYF. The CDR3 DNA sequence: TGTGCCAGCCTCCGGGACGCAGGGTGGGGCAACACAGATACGCAGTATTTT.

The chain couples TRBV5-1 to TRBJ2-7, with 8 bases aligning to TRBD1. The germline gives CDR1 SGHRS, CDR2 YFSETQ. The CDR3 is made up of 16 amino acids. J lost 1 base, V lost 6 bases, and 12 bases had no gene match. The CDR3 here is CASKVLSDRASYEQYF. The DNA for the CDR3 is TGCGCCAGCAAGGTGTTGTCGGACAGGGCATCCTACGAGCAGTACTTC.

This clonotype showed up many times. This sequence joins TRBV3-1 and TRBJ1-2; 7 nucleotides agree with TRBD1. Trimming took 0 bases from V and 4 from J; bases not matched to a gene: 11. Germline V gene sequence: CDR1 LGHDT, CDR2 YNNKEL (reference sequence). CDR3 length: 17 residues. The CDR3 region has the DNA TGTGCCAGCAGCCAAGATGGCGTCGCAGGGGGAACCTATGGCTACACCTTC. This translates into CASSQDGVAGGTYGYTF.

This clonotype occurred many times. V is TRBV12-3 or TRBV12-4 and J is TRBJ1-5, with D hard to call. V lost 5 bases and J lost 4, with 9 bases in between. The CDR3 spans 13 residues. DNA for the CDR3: TGTGCCAGCAGTGCTTGGGAAAATCAGCCCCAGCATTTT. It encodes CASSAWENQPQHF.

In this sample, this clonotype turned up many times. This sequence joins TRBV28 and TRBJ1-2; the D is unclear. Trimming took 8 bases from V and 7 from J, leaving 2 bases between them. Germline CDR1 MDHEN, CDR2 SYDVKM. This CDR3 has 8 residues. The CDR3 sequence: CASGGYTF. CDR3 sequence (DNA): TGTGCCAGCGGTGGCTACACCTTC.